These T cell receptor beta chains were read from a single sample in a study of cytomegalovirus exposure and HLA in healthy donors. Some clones are missing from TCRdb's copy, which holds only in-frame ones; the method was immunoSEQ multiplex PCR. The data hold approximately 31,000 clones, with 80% to 90% observed a single time. The sample taken for sequencing was PBMCs. The receptors here all came from a boy aged 5-17 years in good health and CMV-seronegative. Both conserved end residues are part of each CDR3. D genes are given only for firm matches. Rows give clone size only sometimes, using once, few, many, or a class for an expanded clone.

clone_size | j_call | v_call | d_call | cdr3_nt | cdr3_aa
- | TRBJ2-7 | TRBV7-2 | - | TGTGCCAGCAGCTTGGTCAGCTCCTACGAGCAGTACTTC | CASSLVSSYEQYF
once | TRBJ1-6 | TRBV7-9 | - | TGTGCCAGCAGCTTAGTTTTATCAGGGAGGGATTCACCCCTCCACTTT | CASSLVLSGRDSPLHF
- | TRBJ1-2 | TRBV5-1 | TRBD1 | TGCGCCAGCAGCAACAATCCGGACAGGCCGGGTGGCTACACCTTC | CASSNNPDRPGGYTF
- | TRBJ2-1 | TRBV5-1 | TRBD1 | TGCGCCAGCAGCACTCCGGGACAGGGCTACAATGAGCAGTTCTTC | CASSTPGQGYNEQFF
- | TRBJ2-1 | TRBV19 | TRBD2 | TGTGCCAGTAGTAATAGCGGGGGGTGGTCCTACAATGAGCAGTTCTTC | CASSNSGGWSYNEQFF
- | TRBJ2-7 | TRBV5-4 | - | TGTGCCAGCAGTTTCATGGGGCCCAGTAGCAGATACGAGCAGTACTTC | CASSFMGPSSRYEQYF
once | TRBJ2-3 | TRBV7-6 | - | TGTGCCAGCAGCCCACGACTAGGCACAGATACGCAGTATTTT | CASSPRLGTDTQYF
- | TRBJ2-2 | TRBV7-9 | TRBD1 | TGTGCCAGCAGCCCATGGGACAGGGGCGACACCGGGGAGCTGTTTTTT | CASSPWDRGDTGELFF
- | TRBJ2-3 | TRBV5-1 | TRBD1 | TGCGCCAGCAGCTTGGAGGGGACAGGGTACCTCCTCCATAGCACAGATACGCAGTATTTT | CASSLEGTGYLLHSTDTQYF
- | TRBJ2-5 | TRBV18 | TRBD1 | TGTGCCAGTTCCCGGGACAGTCGGGAGACCCAGTACTTC | CASSRDSRETQYF
- | TRBJ2-5 | TRBV18 | - | TGTGCCAGCTCACTGAGACGGGAAGAGACCCAGTACTTC | CASSLRREETQYF
- | TRBJ2-2 | TRBV19 | TRBD2 | TGTGCCAGCGGGACTAGCTACGGGAGGGAAAGCGGGGAGCTGTTTTTT | CASGTSYGRESGELFF
- | TRBJ2-3 | TRBV18 | - | TGTGCCAGCTCACTCACGGGGGGCAGCACAGATACGCAGTATTTT | CASSLTGGSTDTQYF
- | TRBJ2-3 | TRBV19 | - | TGTGCCAGTAGTATGAGTTGGGGGGTTTACACAGATACGCAGTATTTT | CASSMSWGVYTDTQYF
- | TRBJ2-2 | TRBV5-6 | - | TGTGCCAGCAGCTCCCGGGACTCCGGACCCACCGGGGAGCTGTTTTTT | CASSSRDSGPTGELFF
- | TRBJ2-7 | TRBV7-9 | - | TGTGCCAGCAGCGCTCCCGGGCAGGGGCCCTACGAGCAGTACTTC | CASSAPGQGPYEQYF
- | TRBJ2-3 | TRBV28 | TRBD2 | TGTGCCAGCAGTCCTGGACTAGCGAAGGAAGGAGATACGCAGTATTTT | CASSPGLAKEGDTQYF
- | TRBJ1-4 | TRBV15 | TRBD1 | TGTGCCACCAGCAGAGTACAGGGGGCAACTAATGAAAAACTGTTTTTT | CATSRVQGATNEKLFF
- | TRBJ1-4 | TRBV18 | TRBD1 | TGTGCCAGCTCACTTGGGACAGGGGAGGAAAAACTGTTTTTT | CASSLGTGEEKLFF
- | TRBJ1-6 | TRBV28 | - | TGTGCCAGCAGTTTATTAGGGGTTTCACCCCTCCACTTT | CASSLLGVSPLHF
- | TRBJ2-5 | TRBV4-1 | - | TGCGCCAGCTCTGGGGCTTCCCAGTACTTC | CASSGASQYF
- | TRBJ2-2 | TRBV7-2 | - | TGTGCCAGCAGCTTACTGGGGCCCGGGGAGCTGTTTTTT | CASSLLGPGELFF
- | TRBJ1-2 | TRBV4-1 | TRBD1 | TGCGCCAGCAGCCAGCCGGGACAGAGTTATGGCTACACCTTC | CASSQPGQSYGYTF
- | TRBJ2-1 | TRBV11-2 | - | TGTGCCAGCAGCCTTCAGTGGAGAGGGAATGAGCAGTTCTTC | CASSLQWRGNEQFF
- | TRBJ1-4 | TRBV19 | - | TGTGCCAGTAGTACACGACAGCAAAGAAATGAAAAACTGTTTTTT | CASSTRQQRNEKLFF
- | TRBJ2-3 | TRBV7-9 | - | TGTGCCAGCAGCCTGCGGCCGATCACAGATACGCAGTATTTT | CASSLRPITDTQYF
- | TRBJ2-3 | TRBV11-2 | TRBD2 | TGTGCCAGCAGCTCTTATAGCGGGGGGCGGGACAAGAATACGCAGTATTTT | CASSSYSGGRDKNTQYF
- | TRBJ1-1 | TRBV18 | TRBD1 | TGTGCCAGCTCACCTAGGGGACAGGGGATCCCTGAAGCTTTCTTT | CASSPRGQGIPEAFF
few | TRBJ1-2 | TRBV11-2 | - | TGTGCCAGCAGCTTAGCCGGGAAGAACTATGGCTACACCTTC | CASSLAGKNYGYTF
few | TRBJ2-3 | TRBV14 | - | TGTGCCAGCAGCCTCACATCAGATACGCAGTATTTT | CASSLTSDTQYF
once | TRBJ1-3 | TRBV6-5 | TRBD1 | TGTGCCAGCAGTCGGGACAGGGGGATCGGAAACACCATATATTTT | CASSRDRGIGNTIYF
- | TRBJ1-5 | TRBV15 | TRBD1 | TGTGCCACCAGTGGGACAGGGTCCCGGCAGCCCCAGCATTTT | CATSGTGSRQPQHF
- | TRBJ2-5 | TRBV12-1 | - | TGTGCCAGCAGCTTTTTATCTCCACAGGGGTTCGAGGAGACCCAGTACTTC | CASSFLSPQGFEETQYF
- | TRBJ1-5 | TRBV2 | - | TGTGCCAGCAGCCTCAGGATTAGCAATCAGCCCCAGCATTTT | CASSLRISNQPQHF
- | TRBJ1-2 | TRBV7-3 | - | TGTGCCAGCAGCTTATCCCCAGGGATCTATGGCTACACCTTC | CASSLSPGIYGYTF
once | TRBJ2-5 | TRBV5-6 | TRBD2 | TGTGCCAGCCTAAAGACTAGCGGGGGGGCCCAGTCCCCTAAAGAGACCCAGTACTTC | CASLKTSGGAQSPKETQYF
- | TRBJ2-2 | TRBV7-9 | TRBD2 | TGTGCCAGCAGCCCGGGACTAGCGACCGGGGAGCTGTTTTTT | CASSPGLATGELFF
- | TRBJ1-5 | TRBV4-1 | TRBD1 | TGCGCCAGCAGCTTTCCGGGACAGGGGATCAATCAGCCCCAGCATTTT | CASSFPGQGINQPQHF
few | TRBJ1-1 | TRBV5-6 | - | TGTGCCAGCAGCCCAGGACAGAACACTGAAGCTTTCTTT | CASSPGQNTEAFF
- | TRBJ2-1 | TRBV10-1 | TRBD2 | TGCGCCAGCAGTGAGACGGGACTAGCGGGGGGAACACAGCAGTTCTTC | CASSETGLAGGTQQFF
- | TRBJ2-7 | TRBV19 | - | TGTGCCAGTAGTATTTTCGGCCAGGGCTCCTACGAGCAGTACTTC | CASSIFGQGSYEQYF
- | TRBJ2-3 | TRBV9 | TRBD2 | TGTGCCAGCAGCATCAGCGGGGGGGCAGCAGATACGCAGTATTTT | CASSISGGAADTQYF
few | TRBJ1-5 | TRBV2 | - | TGTGCCAGCAGGAGCGGACAGTATAGCAATCAGCCCCAGCATTTT | CASRSGQYSNQPQHF
once | TRBJ2-5 | TRBV9 | TRBD2 | TGTGCCAGCAGCAAATTAGCGGGGGGACACCAAGAGACCCAGTACTTC | CASSKLAGGHQETQYF
- | TRBJ2-7 | TRBV4-3 | TRBD1 | TGCGCCAGCAGCCAAGATAGGGACAGCTCCTACGAGCAGTACTTC | CASSQDRDSSYEQYF
- | TRBJ1-6 | TRBV10-3 | TRBD1 | TGTGCCATCAGTGAGTCTCGGACAGGGGATTCACCCCTCCACTTT | CAISESRTGDSPLHF
- | TRBJ1-5 | TRBV30 | - | TGTGCCTGGAGTGTACGAGAGGCTCAGCCCCAGCATTTT | CAWSVREAQPQHF
- | TRBJ1-5 | TRBV7-6 | TRBD1 | TGTGCCAGCAGCTTAGACAGGGGTCGTCAGCCCCAGCATTTT | CASSLDRGRQPQHF
once | TRBJ2-1 | TRBV4-1 | TRBD2 | TGCGCCAGCAGCCAATGGGCGGGGGGGGACTATTTCAATGAGCAGTTCTTC | CASSQWAGGDYFNEQFF
- | TRBJ2-1 | TRBV4-3 | TRBD2 | TGCGCCAGCAGCCAAGATCCCAGCGGGGTGGGTGATGAGCAGTTCTTC | CASSQDPSGVGDEQFF
- | TRBJ2-5 | TRBV13 | TRBD2 | TGTGCCAGCAGCGCGGGACTAGCGGGGGGGCCTTCACGGGAGACCCAGTACTTC | CASSAGLAGGPSRETQYF
once | TRBJ2-3 | TRBV5-1 | - | TGCGCCAGCAGCTTAAATCCTCAGGGGTCCACAGATACGCAGTATTTT | CASSLNPQGSTDTQYF
- | TRBJ2-1 | TRBV5-4 | - | TGTGCCAGCAGCTCGCGGACTGAATCGTATGAGCAGTTCTTC | CASSSRTESYEQFF
- | TRBJ2-1 | TRBV18 | - | TGTGCCAGCTCACTAGTGAATGAGCAGTTCTTC | CASSLVNEQFF
- | TRBJ2-5 | TRBV21-1 | - | TGTGCCAGCAGCTCCCGGGACAGGGGGCCGGAGACCCAGTACTTC | CASSSRDRGPETQYF
- | TRBJ2-4 | TRBV2 | - | TGTGCCAGCAGTGAGCTAGAGTGGGCCAAAAACATTCAGTACTTC | CASSELEWAKNIQYF
- | TRBJ2-1 | TRBV6-6 | - | TGTGCCAGCAGTCCCGGGAGCTCCTACAATGAGCAGTTCTTC | CASSPGSSYNEQFF